Below, 11 T cell receptor beta chains from the same sample are listed, as sequenced in a study of tumor and adjacent non-tumor tissue in lung cancer. Three rounds of nested PCR, following a modified ARM-PCR protocol, produced the TCRbeta library. TCRdb itself ran the multiplex PCR reads through MiXCR, one entry per CDR3 protein. The sample carries tens of thousands of distinct CDR3 sequences, 50% to 60% recorded once. No cell sorting was done before RNA was extracted from the tissue. Input material: lung tumor tissue. All receptors derive from a man in his forties or fifties with non-small cell lung cancer.

A word on this clonotype: Because it lacks the conserved phenylalanine or tryptophan at the end, this CDR3 is likely a read error. The gene calls are TRBV6-1 and TRBJ1-6; D gene unclear. Trimming removed 6 bases at V and 11 bases at J, with 14 bases between. Germline CDR1 and CDR2: MNHNS and SASEGT. The CDR3 is 13 residues long. The CDR3 DNA follows: TGTGCCAGCAGACCCCGGACGGATCCACCCCTCCACTCT. Protein: CASRPRTDPPLHS.

As concerns this clonotype: The junction and the germline gene differ at one end; a read error may be behind it. The V and J genes are TRBV6-5 and TRBJ2-2, with D possibly called TRBD1 or TRBD2 (5 bases each). The CDR3 is 17 amino acids. Germline loops: CDR1 MNHEY, CDR2 SVGAGI. The CDR3 nucleotides are TGTGCCAGCAGAGGATGGCGATTTCTGGGGCGAACCGGGGAACTGTTTTTT. This sequence encodes CASRGWRFLGRTGELFF.

The chain is built from TRBV20-1 and TRBJ2-7, with 9 nucleotides matching TRBD2. This CDR3 is 14 amino acids long. V lost 2 bases, J lost 5 bases, and 7 bases stayed unmatched. Germline CDR1 and CDR2: DFQATT and SNEGSKA (reference sequence). The CDR3 here is CSARISGRNNEQYF. DNA of the CDR3: TGCAGTGCTAGAATTAGCGGGAGAAACAACGAGCAGTACTTC.

This clonotype has ten or more counts. The chain is built from TRBV5-1 and TRBJ2-7; 9 bases line up with TRBD1. The CDR3 covers 16 residues. Germline CDR1 is SGHRS and CDR2 is YFSETQ. Germline trimming cut 0 bases from V and 3 bases from J; bases unmatched to any gene: 7. This CDR3 is CASSLVTGQGLYEQYF. The CDR3 DNA follows: TGCGCCAGCAGCTTGGTGACGGGACAGGGACTCTACGAGCAGTACTTC.

This clonotype has a handful of counts. A read error may be the cause here, since a much bigger clone is one base away. The chain uses TRBV29-1 and TRBJ2-7; 8 positions match TRBD1. Germline CDR1 reads SQVTM; CDR2 reads ANQGSEA. The CDR3 spans 12 residues. The CDR3 protein is CSGEGQGWEQYF. CDR3 coding DNA: TGCAGCGGTGAAGGACAGGGATGGGAGCAGTACTTC.

This clonotype was picked up one time. A much larger clone differs by one base, so this may be a read error. The genes are TRBV5-4 and TRBJ2-1; 10 bases align to TRBD2. Germline V gene data show CDR1 as SGHNT and CDR2 as YYREEE (reference sequence). This CDR3 comprises 15 residues. Trimming took 3 bases from V and 9 from J; bases not matched to a gene: 9. In DNA form, the CDR3 reads TGTGCCAGCAGCTCTAGCGGGAGAGCGCGCGTTGAGCAGTTCTTC. Translating it yields CASSSSGRARVEQFF.

This chain links TRBV29-1 with TRBJ1-2; the match to TRBD1 covers 10 bases. The junction had 9 bases not matched to a gene; V was cut back by 2 bases and J by 3 bases. CDR1 and CDR2 (germline): SQVTM, ANQGSEA. CDR3 size: 16 residues. The chain's CDR3 is CSVEIGSGTGDYGYTF. The CDR3 DNA reads TGCAGCGTTGAAATCGGTTCCGGGACAGGGGACTATGGCTACACCTTC.

A single count supports this clonotype. Germline and junction disagree at one end, which may indicate a read error. The rearrangement links TRBV6-2 or TRBV6-3 to TRBJ1-1; D perhaps matches TRBD1 (5 bases). Per the germline V gene, CDR1 is MNHEY and CDR2 is SVGEGT. The CDR3 contains 13 residues. CDR3 bases: TGTGCTAGCAGAGGACATGGGGCGACTGAAGCTTTCTTT. Its translation: CASRGHGATEAFF.

This clonotype was counted a single time. This may be a read error: a much more frequent sequence differs by one nucleotide. The chain couples TRBV12-3 or TRBV12-4 to TRBJ1-5, with 12 bases that match TRBD1. CDR3 length equals 15 residues. This CDR3 is CVSSRDRGRGQPQHF. In nucleotides, the CDR3 is TGTGTCAGCAGTCGGGACAGGGGGCGAGGTCAGCCCCAGCATTTT.

J is TRBJ1-2 and V is TRBV28, with D perhaps matching TRBD1 (5 bases). The germline V gene has CDR1 MDHEN and CDR2 SYDVKM. This CDR3 comprises 12 residues. CDR3 residues: CVLQVTNYGYTF. In nucleotides, the CDR3 is TGTGTCTTACAGGTGACAAACTATGGCTACACCTTC.

The sample holds many counts of this clonotype. This CDR3 reads CASTLSGGRSTDTQYF. CDR3 in DNA: TGTGCCAGCACCCTGAGCGGGGGGCGCAGCACAGATACGCAGTATTTT. The chain has TRBV6-1 and TRBJ2-3, with TRBD2 matching over 9 bases. The CDR3 has 16 amino acids. The germline V gene has CDR1 MNHNS and CDR2 SASEGT. Trimming cost V 7 bases and J 0 bases; bases outside gene matches: 8.